This T cell receptor (beta chain) appears in the sequencing data of a study of T cells in narcolepsy. Data came from immunoSEQ multiplex PCR; TCRdb stores just in-frame clones and leaves some out. The table has tens of thousands of clones, 90% seen once. The CDR3 runs to 15 residues. The V and J ends lost 6 bases and 4 bases, in that order; junction bases with no gene match: 6. Germline values: CDR1 ENHRY, CDR2 SYGVKD. The chain carries TRBV10-3 and TRBJ2-5; 12 nucleotides line up with TRBD2. The source of this sequence is a human donor with narcolepsy. Sequencing was done on a sample of CD45RA- memory CD4+ T cells from PBMCs. CDR3 nucleotides: TGTGCCATCAGGCCGCTAGCGGGAGGGCCAGAGACCCAGTACTTC. Translation gives CAIRPLAGGPETQYF.